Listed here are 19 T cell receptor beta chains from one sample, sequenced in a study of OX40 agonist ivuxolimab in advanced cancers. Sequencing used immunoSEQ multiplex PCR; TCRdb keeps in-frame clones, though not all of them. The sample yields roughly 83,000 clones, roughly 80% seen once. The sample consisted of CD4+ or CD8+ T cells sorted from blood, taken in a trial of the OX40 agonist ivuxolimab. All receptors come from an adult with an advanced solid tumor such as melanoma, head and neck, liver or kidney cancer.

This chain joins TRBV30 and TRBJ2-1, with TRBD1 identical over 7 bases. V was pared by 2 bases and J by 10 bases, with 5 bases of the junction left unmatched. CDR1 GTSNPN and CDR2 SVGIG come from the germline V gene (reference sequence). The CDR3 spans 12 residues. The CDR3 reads CAWSFSGQEQFF. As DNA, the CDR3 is TGTGCCTGGAGTTTTTCGGGACAGGAGCAGTTCTTC.

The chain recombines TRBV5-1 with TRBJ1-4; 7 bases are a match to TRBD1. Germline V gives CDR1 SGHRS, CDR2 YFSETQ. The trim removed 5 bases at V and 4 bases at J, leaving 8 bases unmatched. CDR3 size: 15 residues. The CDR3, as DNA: TGCGCCAGCAGTTCGGGACAGTCTTATAATGAAAAACTGTTTTTT. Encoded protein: CASSSGQSYNEKLFF.

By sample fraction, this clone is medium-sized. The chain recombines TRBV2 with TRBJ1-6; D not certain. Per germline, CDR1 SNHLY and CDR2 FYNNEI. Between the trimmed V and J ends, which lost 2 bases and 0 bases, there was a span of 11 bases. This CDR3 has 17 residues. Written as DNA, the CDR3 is TGTGCCAGCAGTGAAATCCCGGCGAGCTCCTATAATTCACCCCTCCACTTT. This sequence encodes CASSEIPASSYNSPLHF. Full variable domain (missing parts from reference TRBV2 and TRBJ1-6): EPEVTQTPSHQVTQMGQEVILRCVPISNHLYFYWYRQILGQKVEFLVSFYNNEISEKSEIFDDQFSVERPDGSNFTLKIRSTKLEDSAMYFCASSEIPASSYNSPLHFGNGTRLTVT.

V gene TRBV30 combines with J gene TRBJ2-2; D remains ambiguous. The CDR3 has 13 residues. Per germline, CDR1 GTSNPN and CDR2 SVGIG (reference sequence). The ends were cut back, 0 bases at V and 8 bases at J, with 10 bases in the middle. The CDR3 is CAWSVLQVGELFF. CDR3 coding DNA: TGTGCCTGGAGTGTCCTCCAGGTGGGGGAGCTGTTTTTT.

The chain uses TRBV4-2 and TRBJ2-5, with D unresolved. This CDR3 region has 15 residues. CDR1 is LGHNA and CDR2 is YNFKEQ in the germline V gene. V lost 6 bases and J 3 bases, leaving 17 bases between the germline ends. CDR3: CASRLDEAKEETQYF. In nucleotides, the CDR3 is TGTGCCAGCAGACTCGACGAGGCCAAGGAAGAGACCCAGTACTTC.

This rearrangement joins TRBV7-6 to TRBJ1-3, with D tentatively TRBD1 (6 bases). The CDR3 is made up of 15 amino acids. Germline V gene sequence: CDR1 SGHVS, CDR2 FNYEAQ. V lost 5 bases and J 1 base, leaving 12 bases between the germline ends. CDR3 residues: CASSPQTGSGNTIYF. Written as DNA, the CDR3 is TGTGCCAGCAGCCCCCAGACAGGATCTGGAAACACCATATATTTT.

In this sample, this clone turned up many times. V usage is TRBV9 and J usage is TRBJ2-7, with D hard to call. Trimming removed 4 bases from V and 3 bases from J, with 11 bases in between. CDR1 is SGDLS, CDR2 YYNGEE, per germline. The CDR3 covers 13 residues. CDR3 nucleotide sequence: TGTGCCAGCAGCTCCGGGCCGAACTACGAGCAGTACTTC. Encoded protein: CASSSGPNYEQYF.

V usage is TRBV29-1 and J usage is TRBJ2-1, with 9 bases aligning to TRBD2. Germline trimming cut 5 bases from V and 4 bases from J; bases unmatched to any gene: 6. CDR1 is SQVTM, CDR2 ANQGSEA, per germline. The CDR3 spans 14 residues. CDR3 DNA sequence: TGCAGCGTTAAGCTAGCGGGACATTACAATGAGCAGTTCTTC. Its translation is CSVKLAGHYNEQFF.

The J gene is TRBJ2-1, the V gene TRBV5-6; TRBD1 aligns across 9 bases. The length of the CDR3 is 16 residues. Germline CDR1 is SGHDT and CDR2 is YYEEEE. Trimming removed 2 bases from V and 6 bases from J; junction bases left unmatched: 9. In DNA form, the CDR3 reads TGTGCCAGCAGCTTTTATATCGGGACAGGGATCAATGAGCAGTTCTTC. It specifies CASSFYIGTGINEQFF.

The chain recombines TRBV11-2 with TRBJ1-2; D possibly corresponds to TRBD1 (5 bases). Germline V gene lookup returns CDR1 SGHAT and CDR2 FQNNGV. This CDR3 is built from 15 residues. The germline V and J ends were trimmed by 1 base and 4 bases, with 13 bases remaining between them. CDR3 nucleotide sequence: TGTGCCAGCAGCTTAGCAGGGCAGACCTTCTATGGCTACACCTTC. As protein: CASSLAGQTFYGYTF.

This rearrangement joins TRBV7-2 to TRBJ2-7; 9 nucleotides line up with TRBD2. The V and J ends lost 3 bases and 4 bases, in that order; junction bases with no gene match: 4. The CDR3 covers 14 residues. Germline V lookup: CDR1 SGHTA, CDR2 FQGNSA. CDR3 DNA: TGTGCCAGCAGCTTTTCTAGCGGGGAATACGAGCAGTACTTC. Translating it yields CASSFSSGEYEQYF.

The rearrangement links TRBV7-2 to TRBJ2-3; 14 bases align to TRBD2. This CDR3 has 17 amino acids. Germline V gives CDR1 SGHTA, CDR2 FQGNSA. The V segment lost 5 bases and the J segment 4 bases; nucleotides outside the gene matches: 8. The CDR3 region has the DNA TGTGCCAGCAGCCTCGATGGGACTAGCGGGAGTTCAGATACGCAGTATTTT. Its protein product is CASSLDGTSGSSDTQYF.

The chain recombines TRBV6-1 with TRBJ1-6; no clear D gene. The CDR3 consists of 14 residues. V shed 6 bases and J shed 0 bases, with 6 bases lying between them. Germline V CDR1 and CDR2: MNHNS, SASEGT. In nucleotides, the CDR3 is TGTGCCAGCAGAGGGAGCTCCTATAATTCACCCCTCCACTTT. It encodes CASRGSSYNSPLHF.

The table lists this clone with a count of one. The CDR3 DNA reads TGTGCCTGGAGTGACGGGGGCTATTATGGCTACACCTTC. It codes for CAWSDGGYYGYTF. This sequence joins TRBV30 and TRBJ1-2, with D perhaps matching TRBD1 (6 bases). Germline V gene data show CDR1 as GTSNPN and CDR2 as SVGIG (reference sequence). With 1 base removed from V and 5 bases from J, the gap between germline ends came to 11 bases. CDR3 size: 13 residues. The full variable domain, in which reference TRBV30 and TRBJ1-2 provide the parts outside the CDR3, is SQTIHQWPATLVQPVGSPLSLECTVEGTSNPNLYWYRQAAGRGLQLLFYSVGIGQISSEVPQNLSASRPQDRQFILSSKKLLLSDSGFYLCAWSDGGYYGYTFGSGTRLTVV.

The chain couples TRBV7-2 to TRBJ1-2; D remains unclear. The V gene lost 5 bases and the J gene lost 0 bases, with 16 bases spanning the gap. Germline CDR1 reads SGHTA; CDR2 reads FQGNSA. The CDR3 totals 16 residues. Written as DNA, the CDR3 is TGTGCCAGCAGCCCTAATTCTCCGAGTCCTAACTATGGCTACACCTTC. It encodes CASSPNSPSPNYGYTF.

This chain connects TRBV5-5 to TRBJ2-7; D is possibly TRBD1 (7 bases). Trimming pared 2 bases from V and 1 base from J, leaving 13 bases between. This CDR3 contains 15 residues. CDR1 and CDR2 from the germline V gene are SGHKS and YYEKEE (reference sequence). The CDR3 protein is CASSLPQGGSYEQYF. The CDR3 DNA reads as TGTGCCAGCAGCTTACCCCAGGGGGGTTCCTACGAGCAGTACTTC.

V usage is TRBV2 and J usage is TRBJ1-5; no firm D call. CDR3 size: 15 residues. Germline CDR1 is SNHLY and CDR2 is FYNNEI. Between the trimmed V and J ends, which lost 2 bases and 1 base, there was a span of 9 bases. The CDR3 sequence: CASSENSQSNQPQHF. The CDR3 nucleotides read TGTGCCAGCAGTGAAAACAGCCAAAGCAATCAGCCCCAGCATTTT.

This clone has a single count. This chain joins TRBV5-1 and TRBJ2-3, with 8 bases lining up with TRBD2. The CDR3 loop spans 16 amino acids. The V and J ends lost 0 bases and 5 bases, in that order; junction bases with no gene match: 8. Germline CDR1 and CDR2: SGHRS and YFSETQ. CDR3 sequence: CASSLVSGKERDTQYF. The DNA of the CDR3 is TGCGCCAGCAGCTTGGTTAGCGGGAAGGAGAGAGATACGCAGTATTTT.

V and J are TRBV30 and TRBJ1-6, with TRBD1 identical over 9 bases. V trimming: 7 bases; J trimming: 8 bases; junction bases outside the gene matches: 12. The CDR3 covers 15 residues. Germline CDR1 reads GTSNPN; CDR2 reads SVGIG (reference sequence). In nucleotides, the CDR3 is TGTGCCTCCTCCAGGCTGACAGGGGGTGATTCACCCCTCCACTTT. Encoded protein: CASSRLTGGDSPLHF.